One and the same sample provided the 7 T cell receptor beta chains below, sequenced in a study of blood T cell repertoires in COVID-19. TCRdb keeps only in-frame clones here, not all; method: immunoSEQ multiplex PCR. Altogether 250,000 or so clones are present, 65% to 90% being singletons, with the ten largest covering approximately 2.3%. Source material: peripheral blood. The receptors here all came from a man in his forties who had recovered from COVID-19.

The rearrangement uses TRBV29-1 and TRBJ1-2; D is ambiguous. V lost 2 bases and J lost 2, with 3 bases in between. This CDR3 spans 11 amino acids. Germline loops: CDR1 SQVTM, CDR2 ANQGSEA. The CDR3 loop reads CSVELNYGYTF. Here the CDR3 DNA reads TGCAGCGTTGAACTAAACTATGGCTACACCTTC. Based on the CDR3 plus reference TRBV29-1 and TRBJ1-2, the full variable domain is SAVISQKPSRDICQRGTSLTIQCQVDSQVTMMFWYRQQPGQSLTLIATANQGSEATYESGFVIDKFPISRPNLTFSTLTVSNMSPEDSSIYLCSVELNYGYTFGSGTRLTVV.

The chain links TRBV5-1 to TRBJ2-2; 10 nucleotides match TRBD2. CDR3 length: 15 residues. The junction had 9 bases not matched to a gene; V was cut back by 7 bases and J by 6 bases. Germline V gene data show CDR1 as SGHRS and CDR2 as YFSETQ. The CDR3 protein is CASSPSGSEAGELFF. The CDR3 DNA follows: TGCGCCAGCTCCCCTAGCGGGAGCGAAGCCGGGGAGCTGTTTTTT.

The chain has TRBV18 and TRBJ2-3, with TRBD2 matching over 9 bases. CDR3 size: 16 residues. Germline values: CDR1 KGHSH, CDR2 LQKENI. The ends lost 5 bases at V and 1 base at J; junction bases unmatched: 7. The DNA for the CDR3 is TGTGCCAGCTCATCGGGACTAGCCTTACGCACAGATACGCAGTATTTT. It specifies CASSSGLALRTDTQYF.

This clone has a handful of counts. This chain connects TRBV19 to TRBJ1-1; D may be TRBD1 (6 bases). The CDR3 extends over 15 amino acids. V gave up 6 bases and J gave up 0 bases, with 14 bases separating them. Germline loops: CDR1 LNHDA, CDR2 SQIVND (reference sequence). CDR3 sequence: CASRTKDSLNTEAFF. CDR3 DNA: TGTGCCAGTAGGACCAAGGACAGTTTGAACACTGAAGCTTTCTTT.

The rearrangement joins TRBV12-3 or TRBV12-4 to TRBJ2-2, with TRBD1 identical over 8 bases. The CDR3 has 13 amino acids. J gave up 6 bases and V 5 bases, and 2 bases lay outside the gene matches. Written as DNA, the CDR3 is TGTGCCAGCAGTCAACAGGGGGCCGGGGAGCTGTTTTTT. Its protein is CASSQQGAGELFF.

V gene TRBV4-1 combines with J gene TRBJ2-7; tentatively, D is TRBD1 (5 bases). Germline V lookup: CDR1 MGHRA, CDR2 YSYEKL. This CDR3 has 16 residues. V was trimmed by 3 bases and J by 0 bases, leaving 15 bases between them. Here the CDR3 reads CASSQTWATVSYEQYF. In DNA, the CDR3 is TGCGCCAGCAGCCAGACCTGGGCGACAGTCTCCTACGAGCAGTACTTC.

In its sample, this clone was seen once. The chain is built from TRBV2 and TRBJ1-1; TRBD1 matches at 7 bases. V gave up 9 bases and J gave up 6 bases; unmatched junction bases: 10. CDR1 is SNHLY and CDR2 is FYNNEI in the germline V gene. The CDR3 spans 13 residues. The CDR3 region has the DNA TGTGCCAGATTGAAGGGGGCCCGGGCTGAAGCTTTCTTT. Its translation is CARLKGARAEAFF.